The 26 T cell receptor beta chains reported below all come from one sample, sequenced in a study of cytomegalovirus exposure and HLA in healthy donors. 13 Jbeta primers and 60 Vbeta primers were used for the PCR. Sequenced by immunoSEQ multiplex PCR; TCRdb stores in-frame clones only, minus some. This table holds about 45,000 clones, 51% found once. The sample consisted of PBMCs. All receptors come from a man aged 55-75 years in good health and CMV-seronegative.

This chain uses TRBV5-1 with TRBJ2-4, with 8 bases fitting TRBD1. With 1 base clipped from V and 1 base from J, the junction kept 4 bases outside the gene matches. This CDR3 is built from 16 residues. Germline loops: CDR1 SGHRS, CDR2 YFSETQ. CDR3 nucleotide sequence: TGCGCCAGCAGCTTGCTGACAGGGGACGCCAAAAACATTCAGTACTTC. Encoded protein: CASSLLTGDAKNIQYF.

The V gene is TRBV28, the J gene TRBJ1-1; weak D call: TRBD1 (5 bases). The V gene lost 6 bases and the J gene lost 5 bases, with 10 bases spanning the gap. Germline CDR1 is MDHEN and CDR2 is SYDVKM. The CDR3 contains 12 residues. The CDR3 here is CASRTAGTEAFF. The CDR3 DNA sequence: TGTGCCAGCAGAACCGCAGGGACTGAAGCTTTCTTT.

Only a few counts were recorded for this clone. The chain carries TRBV28 and TRBJ1-2; D is perhaps TRBD1 (5 bases). Germline V gives CDR1 MDHEN, CDR2 SYDVKM. The germline V and J ends were trimmed by 5 bases and 13 bases, with 17 bases remaining between them. This CDR3 has 12 residues. The CDR3: CASSTGTGSCTF. In DNA, the CDR3 is TGTGCCAGCAGTACAGGTACCGGGTCGTGCACCTTC.

This chain uses TRBV29-1 with TRBJ1-1, with D tentatively TRBD1 (5 bases). The germline V gene encodes CDR1 SQVTM and CDR2 ANQGSEA. Trimming removed 4 bases from V and 0 bases from J, with 15 bases in between. The CDR3 totals 15 residues. The DNA of the CDR3 is TGCAGCGTTGGTGGGGGGTGGGCCATGAACACTGAAGCTTTCTTT. Protein sequence: CSVGGGWAMNTEAFF.

The chain joins TRBV2 to TRBJ2-3; 12 bases fit TRBD2. Germline CDR1 reads SNHLY; CDR2 reads FYNNEI. The CDR3 contains 15 residues. The V segment lost 6 bases and the J segment 4 bases; nucleotides outside the gene matches: 5. The CDR3 here is CASRVTSGSADTQYF. In DNA, the CDR3 is TGTGCCAGCAGAGTGACTAGCGGGAGTGCAGATACGCAGTATTTT.

This clone was seen only once. This chain's CDR3 is CAIRTALAGGRDTQYF. Written as DNA, the CDR3 is TGTGCCATTCGAACCGCACTAGCGGGAGGGCGAGATACGCAGTATTTT. The chain links TRBV10-3 to TRBJ2-3; 13 nucleotides align to TRBD2. Trimming cost V 9 bases and J 5 bases; bases outside gene matches: 11. The CDR3 spans 16 residues. Per the germline V gene, CDR1 is ENHRY and CDR2 is SYGVKD.

V and J are TRBV2 and TRBJ1-1, with 7 bases identical to TRBD1. This CDR3 comprises 14 residues. Unmatched junction bases numbered 8, after V lost 5 bases and J lost 5 bases. Germline-derived CDR1 and CDR2 are SNHLY and FYNNEI. The CDR3 loop reads CASSITTGPTEAFF. In nucleotides, the CDR3 is TGTGCCAGCAGTATAACGACAGGGCCGACTGAAGCTTTCTTT.

Only a few counts were recorded for this clone. V and J are TRBV11-3 and TRBJ1-1; no clear D. Trimming cost V 2 bases and J 2 bases, with 6 bases left between them. The germline V gene encodes CDR1 SGHNT and CDR2 YENEEA. This CDR3 is 13 amino acids long. Written as DNA, the CDR3 is TGTGCCAGCAGCTTACGCAGAAACACTGAAGCTTTCTTT. It codes for CASSLRRNTEAFF.

The chain couples TRBV7-2 to TRBJ2-3, with D perhaps matching TRBD2 (5 bases). Trimming cost V 5 bases and J 2 bases, with 11 bases left between them. This CDR3 is built from 14 residues. In germline, CDR1 is SGHTA, CDR2 FQGNSA. CDR3: CASSRARVTDTQYF. CDR3 nucleotide sequence: TGTGCCAGCAGCCGGGCGCGGGTCACAGATACGCAGTATTTT.

This clone was found a few times. The chain joins TRBV27 to TRBJ2-7; possibly TRBD2 for D (6 bases). The CDR3 is 15 amino acids. Germline V gene data show CDR1 as MNHEY and CDR2 as SMNVEV (reference sequence). V dropped 6 bases and J dropped 2 bases, with 17 bases sitting between them. CDR3 in DNA: TGTGCCAGCAGCCCCACCGGGACTGGAACCTACGAGCAGTACTTC. It yields the protein CASSPTGTGTYEQYF.

The gene calls are TRBV18 and TRBJ1-5; TRBD1 matches at 10 bases. CDR3 length equals 14 residues. Germline V gene data show CDR1 as KGHSH and CDR2 as LQKENI. V dropped 4 bases and J dropped 4; count of bases not matched to a gene: 1. The CDR3 sequence is CASSLGQGNQPQHF. The CDR3, as DNA: TGTGCCAGCTCACTGGGACAGGGGAATCAGCCCCAGCATTTT.

V is TRBV6-5 and J is TRBJ2-1, with TRBD1 matching over 10 bases. Trimming removed 6 bases from V and 4 bases from J; junction bases left unmatched: 3. Per germline, CDR1 MNHEY and CDR2 SVGAGI. The CDR3 spans 14 residues. CDR3 sequence reads: CASSRDRGYNEQFF. CDR3 DNA: TGTGCCAGCAGCCGGGACAGGGGTTACAATGAGCAGTTCTTC.

CDR3 sequence reads: CASSLERGRGGELFF. CDR3 in DNA: TGCGCCAGCAGCTTGGAGCGGGGGCGTGGAGGGGAGCTGTTTTTT. The V and J genes are TRBV5-1 and TRBJ2-2, with TRBD2 matching 8 bases. This CDR3 contains 15 residues. Germline assignment: CDR1 SGHRS and CDR2 YFSETQ. V lost 0 bases and J lost 8; bases outside the gene matches: 6.

The gene calls are TRBV6-1 and TRBJ1-1, with a tentative D call TRBD1 (5 bases). The germline V gene encodes CDR1 MNHNS and CDR2 SASEGT. V gave up 6 bases and J gave up 1 base, with 12 bases separating them. This CDR3 comprises 14 residues. The CDR3: CASRLPGGNTEAFF. In DNA, the CDR3 is TGTGCCAGCAGGCTCCCCGGGGGGAACACTGAAGCTTTCTTT.

The chain has TRBV29-1 and TRBJ2-2, with 10 bases that match TRBD2. The germline V gene has CDR1 SQVTM and CDR2 ANQGSEA. V trimming: 6 bases; J trimming: 5 bases; junction bases outside the gene matches: 6. This CDR3 is 14 amino acids long. CDR3 amino acids: CSVASGSMTGELFF. The CDR3 bases are TGCAGCGTGGCTAGCGGGAGTATGACCGGGGAGCTGTTTTTT.

This clone was picked up one time. The CDR3 bases are TGCGCCAGCAGCCGCGTAGCGGGTGCGAACACCGGGGAGCTGTTTTTT. Encoded protein: CASSRVAGANTGELFF. The V gene is TRBV4-3, the J gene TRBJ2-2, with TRBD2 identical over 7 bases. J was trimmed by 0 bases and V by 4 bases; bases with no gene match: 5. This CDR3 is built from 16 residues. The germline V gene has CDR1 LGHNA and CDR2 YSLEER.

This clone was recorded a few times. V usage is TRBV30 and J usage is TRBJ1-4; 8 positions agree with TRBD1. Germline CDR1 is GTSNPN and CDR2 is SVGIG (reference sequence). The V and J ends lost 1 base and 7 bases, in that order; junction bases with no gene match: 5. The CDR3 extends over 14 amino acids. CDR3 nucleotide sequence: TGTGCCTGGAGTGGGACAGGGAGAGGTGAAAAACTGTTTTTT. Protein sequence: CAWSGTGRGEKLFF.

The chain is built from TRBV2 and TRBJ1-4; 10 bases align to TRBD1. CDR3 length: 15 amino acids. J gave up 7 bases and V 9 bases, and 11 bases lay outside the gene matches. Germline V gene sequence: CDR1 SNHLY, CDR2 FYNNEI. In nucleotides, the CDR3 is TGTGCCAGTCACCGTACCGGGACAGGGGTTGAAAAACTGTTTTTT. Translated, it gives CASHRTGTGVEKLFF. The full variable domain, in which reference TRBV2 and TRBJ1-4 provide the parts outside the CDR3, is EPEVTQTPSHQVTQMGQEVILRCVPISNHLYFYWYRQILGQKVEFLVSFYNNEISEKSEIFDDQFSVERPDGSNFTLKIRSTKLEDSAMYFCASHRTGTGVEKLFFGSGTQLSVL.

The CDR3 spells CASSPKGTIQGAEQYF. The CDR3 DNA is TGCGCCAGCAGCCCGAAGGGGACAATACAGGGGGCCGAGCAGTACTTC. The V call is TRBV5-1, the J call TRBJ2-7, with 9 bases fitting TRBD1. Germline V gene lookup returns CDR1 SGHRS and CDR2 YFSETQ. The V and J ends lost 4 bases and 6 bases, in that order; junction bases with no gene match: 14. This CDR3 contains 16 residues.

This clone was detected a few times. This sequence joins TRBV9 and TRBJ1-2; D ambiguous. V lost 3 bases, J lost 4 bases, and 7 bases lay in between. Germline values: CDR1 SGDLS, CDR2 YYNGEE. This CDR3 has 12 residues. The CDR3 bases are TGTGCCAGCAGCGCGGACTTCTATGGCTACACCTTC. It translates to CASSADFYGYTF.

A word on this clone: Other DNA sequences in this specimen translate into the identical CDR3. The rearrangement uses TRBV7-2 and TRBJ2-7, with TRBD1 matching 8 bases. The V gene's germline CDR1 is SGHTA and CDR2 FQGNSA. The length of the CDR3 is 15 residues. J was trimmed by 4 bases and V by 0 bases; bases with no gene match: 5. The CDR3 DNA is TGTGCCAGCAGCTTAGCCGGACAGGGAGTATACGAGCAGTACTTC. This encodes CASSLAGQGVYEQYF.

The rearrangement links TRBV7-2 to TRBJ2-7; D gene unclear. The CDR3 runs to 13 residues. Trimming cost V 0 bases and J 2 bases, with 5 bases left between them. CDR1 is SGHTA, CDR2 FQGNSA, per germline. CDR3 in DNA: TGTGCCAGCAGCTTAGCCCCCACCTACGAGCAGTACTTC. It is translated as CASSLAPTYEQYF.

The chain links TRBV29-1 to TRBJ1-5; possibly TRBD1 for D (5 bases). V was cut by 5 bases and J by 7 bases, with 15 bases left in between. Germline V lookup: CDR1 SQVTM, CDR2 ANQGSEA. This CDR3 is built from 13 residues. The CDR3 protein is CSVSRAAGQPQHF. Written as DNA, the CDR3 is TGCAGCGTTTCCAGGGCCGCTGGGCAGCCCCAGCATTTT.

This clone came up once. The CDR3 spells CSVEETGPNEQFF. CDR3 in DNA: TGCAGCGTTGAAGAGACAGGCCCCAATGAGCAGTTCTTC. The chain links TRBV29-1 to TRBJ2-1; a weak D match, TRBD1 (6 bases). V dropped 0 bases and J dropped 6 bases, with 9 bases sitting between them. Germline CDR1 and CDR2: SQVTM and ANQGSEA. The CDR3 is 13 residues long.

This clone has more than one count but fewer than ten. The chain uses TRBV7-9 and TRBJ1-2; D possibly corresponds to TRBD1 (6 bases). The V and J ends lost 1 base and 4 bases respectively, with 16 bases between them. In germline, CDR1 is SEHNR, CDR2 FQNEAQ (reference sequence). CDR3 length equals 16 residues. The CDR3 DNA reads TGTGCCAGCAGCTTAGTAGGACAGCTCCAACGCTATGGCTACACCTTC. It specifies CASSLVGQLQRYGYTF.

This chain connects TRBV28 to TRBJ1-1, with TRBD1 as a possible D gene (5 bases). CDR1 is MDHEN, CDR2 SYDVKM, per germline. Trimming took off 7 bases at V and 1 base at J, with 13 bases between the two ends. There are 14 residues in the CDR3. The CDR3 here is CASKTVTENTEAFF. The DNA of the CDR3 is TGTGCCAGCAAAACCGTGACAGAGAACACTGAAGCTTTCTTT.